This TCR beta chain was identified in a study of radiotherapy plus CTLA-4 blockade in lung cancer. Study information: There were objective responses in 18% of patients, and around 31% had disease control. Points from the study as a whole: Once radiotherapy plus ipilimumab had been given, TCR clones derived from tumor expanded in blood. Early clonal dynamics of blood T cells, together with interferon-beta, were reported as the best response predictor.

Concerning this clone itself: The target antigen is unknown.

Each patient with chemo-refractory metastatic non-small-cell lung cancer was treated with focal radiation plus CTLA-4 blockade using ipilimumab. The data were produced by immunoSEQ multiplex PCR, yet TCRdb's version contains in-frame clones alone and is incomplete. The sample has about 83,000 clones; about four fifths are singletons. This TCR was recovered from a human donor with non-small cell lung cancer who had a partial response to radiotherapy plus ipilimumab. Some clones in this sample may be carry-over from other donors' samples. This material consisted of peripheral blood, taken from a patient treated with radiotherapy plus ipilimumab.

CDR3 sequence: CSVGLDPDTQYF. As DNA, the CDR3 is TGCAGCGTTGGACTAGACCCAGATACGCAGTATTTT. The genes are TRBV29-1 and TRBJ2-3, with D possibly being TRBD2 (6 bases). V lost 4 bases and J 4 bases, leaving 9 bases between the germline ends. The CDR3 sequence is 12 residues long. Germline CDR1 SQVTM, CDR2 ANQGSEA.